This T cell receptor (beta chain) came from a study of T cells after yellow fever vaccination. Trimming stripped 4 bases from V and 2 bases from J, with 16 bases between. This CDR3 spans 15 amino acids. In germline, CDR1 is SGHKS, CDR2 YYEKEE (reference sequence). This clonotype came up a few times. One entry per CDR3 protein, called by TCRdb with MiXCR from the 5' RACE reads. The data show hundreds of thousands of distinct CDR3 sequences, around an eighth seen once. The rearrangement joins TRBV5-5 to TRBJ2-7; possible D gene TRBD2, 6 bases. This TCR derives from a young man who received the YFV17D yellow fever vaccine. Material: PBMCs, obtained on the day of the yellow fever booster vaccination. CDR3 coding DNA: TGTGCCAGCAGCCGGCCGGGACTGGATACCTACGAGCAGTACTTC. This translates into CASSRPGLDTYEQYF.